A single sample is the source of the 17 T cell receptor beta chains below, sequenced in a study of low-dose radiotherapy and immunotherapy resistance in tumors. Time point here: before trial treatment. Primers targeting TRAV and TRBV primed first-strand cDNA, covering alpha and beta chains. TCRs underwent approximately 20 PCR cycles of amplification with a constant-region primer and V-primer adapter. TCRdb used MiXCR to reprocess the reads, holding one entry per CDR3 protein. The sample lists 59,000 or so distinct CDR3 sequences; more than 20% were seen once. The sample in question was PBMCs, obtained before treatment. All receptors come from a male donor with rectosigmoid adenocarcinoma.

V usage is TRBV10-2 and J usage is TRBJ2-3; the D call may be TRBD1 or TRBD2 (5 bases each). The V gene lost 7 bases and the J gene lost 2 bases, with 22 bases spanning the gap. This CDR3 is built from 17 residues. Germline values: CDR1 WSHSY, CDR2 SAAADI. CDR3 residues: CASTPDGQGPPTDTQYF. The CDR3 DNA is TGCGCCAGCACGCCCGATGGTCAGGGACCCCCCACAGATACGCAGTATTTT.

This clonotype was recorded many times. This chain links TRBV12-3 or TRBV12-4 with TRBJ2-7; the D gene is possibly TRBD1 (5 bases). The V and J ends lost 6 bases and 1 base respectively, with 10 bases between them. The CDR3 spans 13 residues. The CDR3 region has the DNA TGTGCCAGCAGCGACGGACAATCCTACGAGCAGTACTTC. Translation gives CASSDGQSYEQYF.

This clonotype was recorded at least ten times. CDR3 nucleotide sequence: TGTGCCAGCAGTTTTAGGGGTGGACATCAGCCCCAGCATTTT. Protein sequence: CASSFRGGHQPQHF. This chain links TRBV28 with TRBJ1-5; D might be TRBD1 (5 bases). This CDR3 has 14 amino acids. V lost 3 bases, J lost 5 bases, and 11 bases lay in between. Looked up from germline, CDR1 is MDHEN and CDR2 is SYDVKM.

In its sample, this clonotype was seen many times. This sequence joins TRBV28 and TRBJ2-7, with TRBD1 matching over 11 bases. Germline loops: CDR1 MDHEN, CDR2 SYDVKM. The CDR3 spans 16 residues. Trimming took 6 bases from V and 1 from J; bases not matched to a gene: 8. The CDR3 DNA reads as TGTGCCAGCAGAAACCGACGGGACAGGGGGTCCTACGAGCAGTACTTC. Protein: CASRNRRDRGSYEQYF.

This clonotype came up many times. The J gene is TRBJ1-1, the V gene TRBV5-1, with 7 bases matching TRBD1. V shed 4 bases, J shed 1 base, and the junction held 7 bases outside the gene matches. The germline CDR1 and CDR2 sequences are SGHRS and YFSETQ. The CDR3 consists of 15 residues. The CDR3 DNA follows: TGCGCCAGCAGCACTTCGACAGGGACGAACACTGAAGCTTTCTTT. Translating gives CASSTSTGTNTEAFF.

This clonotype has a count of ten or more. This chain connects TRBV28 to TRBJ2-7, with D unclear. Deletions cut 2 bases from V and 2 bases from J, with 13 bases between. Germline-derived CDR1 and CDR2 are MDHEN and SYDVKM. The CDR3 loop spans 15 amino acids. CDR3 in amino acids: CASSLVGSLPYEQYF. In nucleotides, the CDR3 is TGTGCCAGCAGTTTAGTCGGCTCTCTACCCTACGAGCAGTACTTC.

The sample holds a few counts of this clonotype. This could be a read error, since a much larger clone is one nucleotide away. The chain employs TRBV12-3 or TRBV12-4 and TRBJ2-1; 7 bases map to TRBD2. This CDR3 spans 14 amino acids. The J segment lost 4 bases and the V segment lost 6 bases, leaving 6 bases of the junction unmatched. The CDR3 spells CASRGELAYNEQFF. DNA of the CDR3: TGTGCCAGCAGGGGGGAACTAGCGTACAATGAGCAGTTCTTC.

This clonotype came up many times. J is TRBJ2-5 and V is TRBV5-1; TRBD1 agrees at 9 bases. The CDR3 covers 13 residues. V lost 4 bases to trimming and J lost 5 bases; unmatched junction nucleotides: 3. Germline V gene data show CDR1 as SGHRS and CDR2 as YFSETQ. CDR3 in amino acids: CASSLGTGETQYF. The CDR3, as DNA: TGCGCCAGCAGCCTCGGGACAGGGGAGACCCAGTACTTC.

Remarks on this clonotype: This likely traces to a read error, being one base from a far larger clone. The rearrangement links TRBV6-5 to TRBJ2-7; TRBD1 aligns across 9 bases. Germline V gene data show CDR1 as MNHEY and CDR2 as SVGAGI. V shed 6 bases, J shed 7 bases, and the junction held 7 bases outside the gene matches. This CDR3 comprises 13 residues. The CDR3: CASRGQGANEQYF. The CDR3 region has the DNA TGTGCCAGCAGGGGACAGGGCGCCAATGAGCAGTACTTC.

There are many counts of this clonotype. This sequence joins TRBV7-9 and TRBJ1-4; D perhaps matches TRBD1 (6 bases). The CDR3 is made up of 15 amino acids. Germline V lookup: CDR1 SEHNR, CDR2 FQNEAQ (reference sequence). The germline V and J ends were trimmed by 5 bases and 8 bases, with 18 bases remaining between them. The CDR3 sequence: CASSPSGGPREKLFF. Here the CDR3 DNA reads TGTGCCAGCAGCCCGAGCGGGGGCCCAAGGGAAAAACTGTTTTTT. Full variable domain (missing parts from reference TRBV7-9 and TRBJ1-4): DTGVSQNPRHKITKRGQNVTFRCDPISEHNRLYWYRQTLGQGPEFLTYFQNEAQLEKSRLLSDRFSAERPKGSFSTLEIQRTEQGDSAMYLCASSPSGGPREKLFFGSGTQLSVL.

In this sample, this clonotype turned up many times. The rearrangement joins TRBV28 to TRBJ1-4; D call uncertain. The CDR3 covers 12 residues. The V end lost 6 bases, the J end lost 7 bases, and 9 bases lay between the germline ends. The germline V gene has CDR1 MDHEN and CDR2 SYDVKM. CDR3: CASSRTTEKLFF. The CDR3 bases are TGTGCCAGCAGCCGGACGACTGAAAAACTGTTTTTT. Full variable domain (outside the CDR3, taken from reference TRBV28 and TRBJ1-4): DVKVTQSSRYLVKRTGEKVFLECVQDMDHENMFWYRQDPGLGLRLIYFSYDVKMKEKGDIPEGYSVSREKKERFSLILESASTNQTSMYLCASSRTTEKLFFGSGTQLSVL.

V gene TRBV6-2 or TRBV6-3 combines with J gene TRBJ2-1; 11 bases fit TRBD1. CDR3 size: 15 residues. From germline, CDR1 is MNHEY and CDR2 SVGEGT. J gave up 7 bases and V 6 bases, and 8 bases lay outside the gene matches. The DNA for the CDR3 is TGTGCCAGCAGCCACGGGACAGGGGGTAGAAATGAGCAGTTCTTC. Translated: CASSHGTGGRNEQFF.

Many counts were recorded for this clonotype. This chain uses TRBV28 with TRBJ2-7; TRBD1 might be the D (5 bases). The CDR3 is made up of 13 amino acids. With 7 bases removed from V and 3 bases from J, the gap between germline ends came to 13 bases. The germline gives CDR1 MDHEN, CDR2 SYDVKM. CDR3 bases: TGTGCCAGCACGTTTGCAGGGCTCTACGAGCAGTACTTC. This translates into CASTFAGLYEQYF.

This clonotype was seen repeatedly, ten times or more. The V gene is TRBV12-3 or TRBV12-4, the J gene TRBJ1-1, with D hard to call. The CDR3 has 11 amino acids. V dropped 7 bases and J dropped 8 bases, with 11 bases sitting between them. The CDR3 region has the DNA TGTGCCAGCAAAAAGACACTCGAAGCTTTCTTT. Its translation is CASKKTLEAFF.

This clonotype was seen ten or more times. DNA of the CDR3: TGCGCCAGCAGCCCTGCCAGAGGGTATGAGCAGTACTTC. Amino acid sequence: CASSPARGYEQYF. The rearrangement links TRBV4-3 to TRBJ2-7; D possibly corresponds to TRBD2 (5 bases). The germline CDR1 and CDR2 sequences are LGHNA and YSLEER. V was trimmed by 4 bases and J by 7 bases, leaving 14 bases between them. The CDR3 extends over 13 amino acids.

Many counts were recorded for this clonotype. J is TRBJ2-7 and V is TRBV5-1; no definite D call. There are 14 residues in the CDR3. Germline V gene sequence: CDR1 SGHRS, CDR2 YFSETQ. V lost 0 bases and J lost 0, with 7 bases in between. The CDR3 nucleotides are TGCGCCAGCAGCTTGGCGGCTGCCTCCTACGAGCAGTACTTC. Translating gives CASSLAAASYEQYF.

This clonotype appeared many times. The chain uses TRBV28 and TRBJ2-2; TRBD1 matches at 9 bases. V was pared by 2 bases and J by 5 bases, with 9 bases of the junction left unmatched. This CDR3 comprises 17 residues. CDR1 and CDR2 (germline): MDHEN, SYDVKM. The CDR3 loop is CASSLLLTGGSTGELFF. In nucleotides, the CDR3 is TGTGCCAGCAGTTTACTACTGACAGGGGGATCAACCGGGGAGCTGTTTTTT.